These 12 T cell receptor beta chains came from one sample sequenced in a study of blood T cells in healthy people across ages. Together with a sample-barcoded 5' primer, a J-beta primer mix was included in a second PCR lasting roughly 6 to 12 cycles. TCRdb reprocessed the 5' RACE reads with MiXCR, giving one entry per CDR3 protein. Counted here are hundreds of thousands of distinct CDR3 sequences, just over 55% occurring once; the ten biggest clones make up roughly 24%. The sequenced sample was blood. All receptors come from a man between 40 and 49 years old in good health.

The V gene is TRBV6-2 or TRBV6-3, the J gene TRBJ2-5; D is possibly TRBD1 (6 bases). The closer fit of TRBJ2-7 to the DNA end suggests the J call may be wrong. The CDR3 is made up of 14 amino acids. CDR1 and CDR2 (germline): MNHEY, SVGEGT. CDR3 sequence (DNA): TGTGCCAGCGGATTCCGGGACACCGGAGTCGAGCAGTACTTC. This translates into CASGFRDTGVEQYF.

The V gene is TRBV28, the J gene TRBJ1-6, with a weak D call TRBD1 (5 bases). Trimming took 4 bases from V and 0 from J, leaving 13 bases between them. Germline V gene lookup returns CDR1 MDHEN and CDR2 SYDVKM. The CDR3 is made up of 17 amino acids. CDR3 protein: CASSSMTASSYNSPLHF. The CDR3 DNA reads TGTGCCAGCAGTTCGATGACAGCTAGCTCCTATAATTCACCCCTCCACTTT.

V gene TRBV4-1 combines with J gene TRBJ1-6; no reliable D call. Germline V gene data show CDR1 as MGHRA and CDR2 as YSYEKL. The CDR3 loop spans 13 amino acids. Trimming stripped 0 bases from V and 7 bases from J, with 4 bases between. The CDR3 here is CASSQDPNSPLHF. The DNA for the CDR3 is TGCGCCAGCAGCCAAGATCCAAATTCACCCCTCCACTTT.

This clonotype was picked up many times. The rearrangement links TRBV20-1 to TRBJ2-5, with TRBD2 matching 11 bases. The CDR3 contains 18 residues. Trimming took 5 bases from V and 0 from J; bases not matched to a gene: 14. The germline V gene encodes CDR1 DFQATT and CDR2 SNEGSKA (reference sequence). CDR3 coding DNA: TGCAGTGCTCCGACTAGCGGGATCGCAAAGGTGTACCAAGAGACCCAGTACTTC. This codes for CSAPTSGIAKVYQETQYF.

The V call is TRBV24-1, the J call TRBJ2-1; the match to TRBD1 covers 8 bases. Germline trimming cut 4 bases from V and 2 bases from J; bases unmatched to any gene: 6. Germline-derived CDR1 and CDR2 are KGHDR and SFDVKD. The CDR3 totals 16 residues. Here the CDR3 reads CATSDPDRVPYNEQFF. CDR3 nucleotides: TGTGCCACCAGTGACCCGGACAGGGTCCCCTACAATGAGCAGTTCTTC.

This clonotype was observed at least ten times. The V gene is TRBV4-3, the J gene TRBJ2-2; D is undetermined. CDR1 LGHNA and CDR2 YSLEER come from the germline V gene. The CDR3 length is 15 residues. Trimming pared 0 bases from V and 2 bases from J, leaving 7 bases between. The CDR3 sequence is CASSQEDGNTGELFF. The CDR3 DNA follows: TGCGCCAGCAGCCAAGAGGACGGTAACACCGGGGAGCTGTTTTTT.

V usage is TRBV7-3 and J usage is TRBJ2-3, with 12 positions matching TRBD2. The CDR3 consists of 16 residues. The V gene's germline CDR1 is SGHTA and CDR2 FQGTGA. Trimming took 5 bases from V and 3 from J; bases not matched to a gene: 6. CDR3 protein: CASSMGLAGTTDTQYF. CDR3 bases: TGTGCCAGCAGCATGGGACTAGCGGGCACTACAGATACGCAGTATTTT.

This clonotype turned up a few times. The rearrangement joins TRBV4-1 to TRBJ2-7, with TRBD2 matching over 9 bases. CDR3 size: 15 residues. Per the germline V gene, CDR1 is MGHRA and CDR2 is YSYEKL. J was trimmed by 4 bases and V by 0 bases; bases with no gene match: 4. CDR3: CASSQESSGIYEQYF. In nucleotides, the CDR3 is TGCGCCAGCAGCCAAGAGTCTAGCGGGATATACGAGCAGTACTTC.

This clonotype has a single count. This sequence joins TRBV20-1 and TRBJ2-5, with 8 nucleotides matching TRBD2. The CDR3 is made up of 14 amino acids. V shed 6 bases, J shed 3 bases, and the junction held 9 bases outside the gene matches. Germline CDR1 and CDR2: DFQATT and SNEGSKA (reference sequence). CDR3 in amino acids: CSAPVAGKKETQYF. DNA of the CDR3: TGCAGTGCGCCAGTAGCGGGAAAGAAAGAGACCCAGTACTTC.

The chain carries TRBV15 and TRBJ2-3, with a possible D match to TRBD2 (5 bases). CDR1 is LNHNV and CDR2 is YYDKDF in the germline V gene (reference sequence). Trimming pared 1 base from V and 0 bases from J, leaving 8 bases between. This CDR3 comprises 15 residues. CDR3 region: CATSRVTGSTDTQYF. CDR3 DNA sequence: TGTGCCACCAGCAGAGTCACGGGGAGCACAGATACGCAGTATTTT.

This clonotype has just a few counts. The rearrangement links TRBV7-2 to TRBJ1-6; 8 nucleotides agree with TRBD1. This CDR3 has 15 amino acids. Germline trimming cut 6 bases from V and 2 bases from J; bases unmatched to any gene: 3. The germline V gene has CDR1 SGHTA and CDR2 FQGNSA. The CDR3 loop reads CASSDRGAYNSPLHF. CDR3 DNA: TGTGCCAGCAGTGACAGGGGCGCCTATAATTCACCCCTCCACTTT.

V usage is TRBV7-3 and J usage is TRBJ1-1; the match to TRBD1 covers 7 bases. The CDR3 is 14 residues long. After removal of 2 bases from V and 5 bases from J, the junction contained 5 bases not matched to a gene. In germline, CDR1 is SGHTA, CDR2 FQGTGA. The CDR3 loop is CASSLHRGETEAFF. The CDR3 DNA follows: TGTGCCAGCAGCTTACACAGGGGAGAAACTGAAGCTTTCTTT. Based on the CDR3 plus reference TRBV7-3 and TRBJ1-1, the full variable domain is GAGVSQTPSNKVTEKGKYVELRCDPISGHTALYWYRQSLGQGPEFLIYFQGTGAADDSGLPNDRFFAVRPEGSVSTLKIQRTERGDSAVYLCASSLHRGETEAFFGQGTRLTVV.